One sample yielded the 10 T cell receptor beta chains listed below, sequenced in a study of post-analysis software for immune sequencing data. Study-wide findings and caveats: Patients used several TRBV segments, including TRBV5-6, TRBV5-1 and TRBV20-1, more often than controls.

Their cognate antigens are unknown. Prepared TCR beta cDNA libraries contained unique molecular identifiers. A single record per CDR3 protein comes from TCRdb applying MiXCR to the PCR reads. The sample lists hundreds of thousands of distinct CDR3 sequences, roughly 27% seen once, with 0.5% to 0.6% in the top ten. Sequencing was done on a sample of blood. These receptors all come from a girl aged 5 to 17 with multiple sclerosis.

The J gene is TRBJ2-3, the V gene TRBV5-1; the D is unclear. V was clipped by 0 bases and J by 2 bases, with 13 bases between them. The CDR3 is 16 amino acids. In germline, CDR1 is SGHRS, CDR2 YFSETQ. The CDR3 bases are TGCGCCAGCAGCTTGGGGCAGGCCCCCTTCACAGATACGCAGTATTTT. Amino acid sequence: CASSLGQAPFTDTQYF. Supplemented by reference TRBV5-1 and TRBJ2-3, the full variable domain reads KAGVTQTPRYLIKTRGQQVTLSCSPISGHRSVSWYQQTPGQGLQFLFEYFSETQRNKGNFPGRFSGRQFSNSRSEMNVSTLELGDSALYLCASSLGQAPFTDTQYFGPGTRLTVL.

The chain has TRBV6-5 and TRBJ2-1, with 9 bases matching TRBD2. The CDR3 has 14 amino acids. The V gene's germline CDR1 is MNHEY and CDR2 SVGAGI. J was trimmed by 9 bases and V by 4 bases; bases with no gene match: 7. The CDR3 DNA is TGTGCCAGCAGTTGGCGGGAGGGCCTCAGTGAGCAGTTCTTC. This sequence encodes CASSWREGLSEQFF.

The rearrangement joins TRBV20-1 to TRBJ1-6; D is unresolved. The germline V gene has CDR1 DFQATT and CDR2 SNEGSKA (reference sequence). The CDR3 sequence is 15 residues long. V dropped 3 bases and J dropped 2 bases, with 11 bases sitting between them. The CDR3 loop is CSARDWETYNSPLHF. CDR3 nucleotides: TGCAGTGCTAGGGACTGGGAGACCTATAATTCACCCCTCCACTTT.

The CDR3: CSVEVDLYEQYF. CDR3 bases: TGCAGCGTTGAGGTGGATCTTTACGAGCAGTACTTC. The chain uses TRBV29-1 and TRBJ2-7; D not certain. The CDR3 sequence is 12 residues long. Trimming removed 3 bases from V and 4 bases from J, with 10 bases in between. CDR1 SQVTM and CDR2 ANQGSEA come from the germline V gene.

The V and J genes are TRBV20-1 and TRBJ1-5, with a weak D call TRBD1 (6 bases). Germline CDR1 reads DFQATT; CDR2 reads SNEGSKA (reference sequence). CDR3 length: 17 amino acids. V was cut by 6 bases and J by 0 bases, with 21 bases left in between. CDR3 sequence: CSAPVGGAIHSNQPQHF. DNA for the CDR3: TGCAGTGCCCCGGTCGGGGGGGCCATCCATAGCAATCAGCCCCAGCATTTT.

This clonotype occurred a few times. This chain joins TRBV24-1 and TRBJ2-5; 7 bases match TRBD1. The germline V gene has CDR1 KGHDR and CDR2 SFDVKD. Trimming removed 9 bases from V and 2 bases from J; junction bases left unmatched: 5. The CDR3 covers 13 residues. CDR3 amino acids: CATRDRGQETQYF. Here the CDR3 DNA reads TGTGCCACCCGGGACAGAGGGCAAGAGACCCAGTACTTC.

This clonotype was seen repeatedly, ten times or more. J is TRBJ2-1 and V is TRBV10-3; no firm D call. Trimming removed 4 bases at V and 7 bases at J, with 5 bases between. This CDR3 has 11 residues. CDR1 ENHRY and CDR2 SYGVKD come from the germline V gene. CDR3 nucleotides: TGTGCCATCAGTGGCCGTAATGAGCAGTTCTTC. Translating it yields CAISGRNEQFF.

To note about this clonotype: At one boundary the junction diverges from the germline segment, which might be a read error. This chain links TRBV6-4 with TRBJ2-5; 10 bases match TRBD2. The CDR3 spans 15 residues. Germline lookup yields CDR1 MRHNA and CDR2 SNTAGT. CDR3 nucleotides: TGTGCCAGCAGCGCCACTAGCGGGGATCAAGAGACCCGGTACTTC. The encoded protein is CASSATSGDQETRYF.

This clonotype was observed a handful of times. V usage is TRBV12-3 or TRBV12-4 and J usage is TRBJ1-2; the D is unclear. This CDR3 is 13 amino acids long. The V end lost 6 bases, the J end lost 7 bases, and 15 bases lay between the germline ends. CDR3 sequence: CASSSDLKAGYTF. The CDR3 bases are TGTGCCAGCAGCTCGGACCTAAAGGCTGGCTACACCTTC.

The chain links TRBV29-1 to TRBJ1-1; no clear D. The length of the CDR3 is 13 residues. The germline CDR1 and CDR2 sequences are SQVTM and ANQGSEA. The V and J ends lost 5 bases and 0 bases respectively, with 10 bases between them. The DNA for the CDR3 is TGCAGCGTTCTGGGGATATTGAACACTGAAGCTTTCTTT. Encoded protein: CSVLGILNTEAFF.